Described below is a single T cell receptor beta chain sequence and its context. This entry is derived from a study of blood T cell repertoires in COVID-19. Study details: Sites in the United States, Italy and Spain provided acute and convalescent COVID-19 samples. PBMCs, B-cell-depleted T cells, or T cells provided the cDNA or gDNA that made up the material.

V was trimmed by 1 base and J by 6 bases, leaving 11 bases between them. Germline-derived CDR1 and CDR2 are SGHNT and YENEEA. There are 14 residues in the CDR3. A Seattle source enrolled patients during active infection and followed them longitudinally. Original data processing: By means of reference gene primer amplification, nucleated cell counts were estimated. Profiling relied on immunoSEQ multiplex PCR, and the TCRdb table lists in-frame clones only, not all of them. Clonal size and the V and J genes are those of that table, whereas D and trimming came from the DNA. The sample yields 250,000 to 400,000 clones, around 89% seen once.

The source material was peripheral blood. The chain uses TRBV11-3 and TRBJ2-3; TRBD2 might be the D (6 bases). This clonotype originated in a woman in her thirties with COVID-19, enrolled during active disease. CDR3 sequence reads: CASSLGLGGDTQYF. The CDR3 region has the DNA TGTGCCAGCAGCTTAGGACTAGGAGGGGATACGCAGTATTTT.